The next 28 T cell receptor beta chains were all read from a single sample in a study of blood T cell repertoires in COVID-19. Measured with immunoSEQ multiplex PCR; TCRdb has only the in-frame clones, and not every one. This table has more than 300,000 clones, about 90% appearing once. Input material: PBMCs or T cells enriched from blood (not recorded which). These receptors were collected from a middle-aged man in a cohort exposed to, infected with or recovered from COVID-19 (not recorded which).

This clone has only a few counts. Here the CDR3 reads CAVRGGYNSPLHF. The CDR3 bases are TGTGCCGTGAGGGGGGGTTATAATTCACCCCTCCACTTT. The rearrangement uses TRBV30 and TRBJ1-6, with a weak D call TRBD1 (6 bases). V was trimmed by 8 bases and J by 4 bases, leaving 12 bases between them. Germline V gene data show CDR1 as GTSNPN and CDR2 as SVGIG (reference sequence). This CDR3 is built from 13 residues.

The rearrangement links TRBV11-2 to TRBJ2-1, with D possibly TRBD2 on 5 matching bases. V was trimmed by 4 bases and J by 6 bases, leaving 10 bases between them. CDR1 is SGHAT and CDR2 is FQNNGV in the germline V gene. This CDR3 spans 13 amino acids. CDR3 protein: CASSWASFNEQFF. The CDR3 DNA sequence: TGTGCCAGCAGCTGGGCTAGCTTCAATGAGCAGTTCTTC.

A few counts support this clone. The chain combines TRBV5-1 with TRBJ1-4; D call uncertain. From germline, CDR1 is SGHRS and CDR2 YFSETQ. The CDR3 sequence is 12 residues long. Deletions cut 6 bases from V and 8 bases from J, with 11 bases between. The CDR3 region has the DNA TGCGCCAGCACCACCGACGGGGAAAAACTGTTTTTT. It specifies CASTTDGEKLFF.

This clone was picked up one time. This sequence joins TRBV6-1 and TRBJ2-4; D call uncertain. The germline CDR1 and CDR2 sequences are MNHNS and SASEGT. This CDR3 is 13 amino acids long. The germline V and J ends were trimmed by 0 bases and 13 bases, with 13 bases remaining between them. The CDR3 coding sequence is TGTGCCAGCAGTGAAGCATCGCAGGCGCCACAGTACTTC. This encodes CASSEASQAPQYF.

This clone has only one observation. This chain uses TRBV7-2 with TRBJ1-1; D gene ambiguous. V lost 3 bases and J lost 2, with 13 bases in between. Germline V gene data show CDR1 as SGHTA and CDR2 as FQGNSA. This CDR3 comprises 15 residues. In DNA, the CDR3 is TGTGCCAGCAGCTTTGATTTTCGAGGAAACACTGAAGCTTTCTTT. Translated: CASSFDFRGNTEAFF.

This clone was found once. Other DNA sequences within the sample encode an identical CDR3. The gene calls are TRBV5-1 and TRBJ2-1; 10 nucleotides align to TRBD2. V lost 3 bases, J lost 3 bases, and 3 bases stayed unmatched. Looked up from germline, CDR1 is SGHRS and CDR2 is YFSETQ. The CDR3 extends over 15 amino acids. The CDR3 sequence: CASSSTSGDYNEQFF. In nucleotides, the CDR3 is TGCGCCAGCAGCTCCACTAGCGGGGACTACAATGAGCAGTTCTTC.

The V gene is TRBV10-2, the J gene TRBJ2-7; tentative D call: TRBD1 (6 bases). Trimming removed 1 base from V and 5 bases from J, with 18 bases in between. Germline-derived CDR1 and CDR2 are WSHSY and SAAADI. This CDR3 has 16 amino acids. CDR3 loop: CASSEFIGTRDHEQYF. The CDR3 coding sequence is TGCGCCAGCAGTGAGTTTATCGGGACAAGGGACCACGAGCAGTACTTC.

A few counts support this clone. The chain couples TRBV6-4 to TRBJ2-3; 8 nucleotides match TRBD2. This CDR3 has 17 residues. J was trimmed by 2 bases and V by 0 bases; bases with no gene match: 7. Germline V gene sequence: CDR1 MRHNA, CDR2 SNTAGT. The CDR3 protein is CASSDSDSGVNTDTQYF. The CDR3 DNA sequence: TGTGCCAGCAGTGACTCGGATAGCGGGGTAAACACAGATACGCAGTATTTT.

The genes are TRBV7-2 and TRBJ1-5; TRBD1 aligns across 7 bases. The CDR3 length is 17 residues. V was clipped by 0 bases and J by 4 bases; unmatched bases: 9. Per germline, CDR1 SGHTA and CDR2 FQGNSA. The CDR3 nucleotides read TGTGCCAGCAGCTTAGCCCCCACAGGGGTACGGAATCAGCCCCAGCATTTT. This encodes CASSLAPTGVRNQPQHF.

The rearrangement joins TRBV2 to TRBJ2-7, with unresolved D. Per germline, CDR1 SNHLY and CDR2 FYNNEI. This CDR3 contains 13 residues. V lost 4 bases and J 1 base, leaving 8 bases between the germline ends. This CDR3 is CASSGRGSYEQYF. For the CDR3, the DNA is TGTGCCAGCAGTGGTCGAGGATCCTACGAGCAGTACTTC.

The rearrangement joins TRBV5-1 to TRBJ2-7, with 7 bases lining up with TRBD1. Germline V lookup: CDR1 SGHRS, CDR2 YFSETQ. The trim removed 4 bases at V and 3 bases at J, leaving 13 bases unmatched. The CDR3 spans 16 residues. The CDR3 loop is CASSPGKGAMSYEQYF. CDR3 sequence (DNA): TGCGCCAGCAGCCCCGGAAAGGGGGCAATGAGCTACGAGCAGTACTTC. Looking up the rest from reference TRBV5-1 and TRBJ2-7 gives the full variable domain: KAGVTQTPRYLIKTRGQQVTLSCSPISGHRSVSWYQQTPGQGLQFLFEYFSETQRNKGNFPGRFSGRQFSNSRSEMNVSTLELGDSALYLCASSPGKGAMSYEQYFGPGTRLTVT.

In its sample, this clone was seen once. The V call is TRBV28, the J call TRBJ1-6, with 7 bases that match TRBD1. J was trimmed by 10 bases and V by 6 bases; bases with no gene match: 15. CDR1 MDHEN and CDR2 SYDVKM come from the germline V gene. The CDR3 runs 16 residues. The CDR3: CASSGSLRQGGSPLHF. The CDR3 nucleotides read TGTGCCAGCAGCGGCTCATTGAGACAGGGCGGATCACCCCTCCACTTT.

CDR3: CASSSGLAGGNEQFF. CDR3 coding DNA: TGTGCCAGCAGCTCGGGACTAGCGGGAGGCAATGAGCAGTTCTTC. The chain joins TRBV11-3 to TRBJ2-1; 15 bases map to TRBD2. Per germline, CDR1 SGHNT and CDR2 YENEEA. V shed 4 bases and J 6 bases; nucleotides not matched to a gene: 1. CDR3 length: 15 residues.

The chain is built from TRBV19 and TRBJ1-1, with TRBD1 matching over 7 bases. The V gene end was trimmed by 4 bases and the J gene end by 0 bases; junction bases not matched to a gene: 17. Per germline, CDR1 LNHDA and CDR2 SQIVND (reference sequence). The CDR3 is 19 residues long. The CDR3 region has the DNA TGTGCCAGTAGTACACATCCGGGACAGTTCGTTGGGGTGAACACTGAAGCTTTCTTT. This codes for CASSTHPGQFVGVNTEAFF.

Details on this clone: This sample also contains other DNA sequences that code for the same CDR3. The chain links TRBV19 to TRBJ1-1, with D possibly TRBD1 on 5 matching bases. CDR1 and CDR2 from the germline V gene are LNHDA and SQIVND (reference sequence). Trimming pared 6 bases from V and 2 bases from J, leaving 10 bases between. The CDR3 length is 13 residues. In DNA, the CDR3 is TGTGCCAGTAGAGGTCAGGGAAACACTGAAGCTTTCTTT. Its translation is CASRGQGNTEAFF.

This clone has more than one count but fewer than ten. This chain connects TRBV5-4 to TRBJ2-5; D is possibly TRBD2 (5 bases). Germline loops: CDR1 SGHNT, CDR2 YYREEE (reference sequence). V was pared by 0 bases and J by 1 base, with 7 bases between. The CDR3 extends over 14 amino acids. CDR3 sequence (DNA): TGTGCCAGCAGCTTGGAGCGGTCCCAAGAGACCCAGTACTTC. Translating it yields CASSLERSQETQYF.

This clone was detected once. The V and J genes are TRBV9 and TRBJ2-3; possibly TRBD2 for D (6 bases). The V and J ends lost 2 bases and 3 bases respectively, with 13 bases between them. This CDR3 has 15 residues. CDR1 SGDLS and CDR2 YYNGEE come from the germline V gene. The CDR3 bases are TGTGCCAGCAGCGTTCGGCCTAGCGAGACAGATACGCAGTATTTT. It encodes CASSVRPSETDTQYF.

The V gene is TRBV27, the J gene TRBJ2-7; 16 bases align to TRBD2. The CDR3 length is 18 residues. The germline V gene has CDR1 MNHEY and CDR2 SMNVEV (reference sequence). Trimming removed 1 base from V and 5 bases from J; junction bases left unmatched: 8. The CDR3 DNA is TGTGCCAGCAGTTTATTATCGCCGGGACTAGCGGGAGGGGACGAGCAGTACTTC. Protein: CASSLLSPGLAGGDEQYF.

To note about this clone: The identical CDR3 is also encoded by other nucleotide sequences in the sample. The rearrangement uses TRBV10-3 and TRBJ2-7, with 7 positions matching TRBD2. This CDR3 has 12 amino acids. Trimming at V came to 8 bases and at J to 0 bases, leaving 1 base not matched to a gene. Germline CDR1 reads ENHRY; CDR2 reads SYGVKD. DNA for the CDR3: TGTGCCATCTCTAGCGGCTCCTACGAGCAGTACTTC. The encoded protein is CAISSGSYEQYF.

The V and J genes are TRBV6-5 and TRBJ1-2; TRBD1 agrees at 8 bases. Trimming removed 6 bases from V and 4 bases from J; junction bases left unmatched: 10. This CDR3 comprises 15 residues. Germline-derived CDR1 and CDR2 are MNHEY and SVGAGI. The CDR3 is CASRPTGGSSYGYTF. The CDR3 nucleotides read TGTGCCAGCAGACCTACAGGGGGATCATCCTATGGCTACACCTTC.

The chain recombines TRBV6-5 with TRBJ2-7; D gene unclear. The V end was cut by 4 bases, the J end by 5 bases, with 12 bases between. CDR3 length: 13 amino acids. From germline, CDR1 is MNHEY and CDR2 SVGAGI. CDR3 residues: CASSSRSGDEQYF. The CDR3, as DNA: TGTGCCAGCAGTTCCCGGAGTGGAGACGAGCAGTACTTC.

The gene calls are TRBV27 and TRBJ2-5, with TRBD1 matching 7 bases. This CDR3 contains 13 residues. J was trimmed by 3 bases and V by 8 bases; bases with no gene match: 6. Germline CDR1 is MNHEY and CDR2 is SMNVEV (reference sequence). CDR3 sequence: CASVGGAEETQYF. CDR3 DNA sequence: TGTGCCAGCGTAGGGGGCGCGGAAGAGACCCAGTACTTC.

This clone came up once. The J gene is TRBJ1-1, the V gene TRBV5-1, with D possibly TRBD1 on 5 matching bases. Germline CDR1 reads SGHRS; CDR2 reads YFSETQ. Between the trimmed V and J ends, which lost 5 bases and 7 bases, there was a span of 18 bases. There are 14 residues in the CDR3. The CDR3 sequence is CASRVQDGTGEAFF. In nucleotides, the CDR3 is TGCGCCAGCAGGGTACAGGACGGAACAGGTGAAGCTTTCTTT.

The CDR3 DNA reads TGTGCCACCAGTGACCCGGATGAAAAACTGTTTTTT. Translated, it gives CATSDPDEKLFF. The chain has TRBV24-1 and TRBJ1-4; D gene ambiguous. In germline, CDR1 is KGHDR, CDR2 SFDVKD. V was cut by 4 bases and J by 6 bases, with 5 bases left in between. This CDR3 contains 12 residues.

This clone has just one count. The CDR3 DNA follows: TGCGCCAGCAGCCACCCCAAAACAGATACGCAGTATTTT. This sequence encodes CASSHPKTDTQYF. The rearrangement links TRBV4-1 to TRBJ2-3; D remains unclear. The germline V gene encodes CDR1 MGHRA and CDR2 YSYEKL. Trimming took 3 bases from V and 3 from J, leaving 7 bases between them. The CDR3 covers 13 residues.

This sequence joins TRBV2 and TRBJ1-2; the D gene is possibly TRBD1 (6 bases). Germline CDR1 and CDR2: SNHLY and FYNNEI. This CDR3 is built from 14 residues. V lost 7 bases and J lost 4, with 16 bases in between. The CDR3 sequence is CASTGAASVYGYTF. CDR3 nucleotides: TGTGCCAGCACAGGGGCAGCGAGCGTCTATGGCTACACCTTC.

The chain uses TRBV4-1 and TRBJ2-3; weak D call: TRBD2 (5 bases). The V gene's germline CDR1 is MGHRA and CDR2 YSYEKL. Trimming cost V 3 bases and J 0 bases, with 16 bases left between them. This CDR3 contains 17 residues. CDR3 in DNA: TGCGCCAGCAGCCAGCATAGTGGAGGAGGAAGCACAGATACGCAGTATTTT. Translated, it gives CASSQHSGGGSTDTQYF.

In its sample, this clone was seen once. The chain is built from TRBV19 and TRBJ1-1, with a tentative D call TRBD1 (6 bases). The CDR3 has 16 amino acids. V was shortened by 3 bases and J by 4 bases, with 18 bases between the two germline ends. The V gene's germline CDR1 is LNHDA and CDR2 SQIVND (reference sequence). CDR3 bases: TGTGCCAGTAGTATTGGGTCGAGGGGGACGGCCACTGAAGCTTTCTTT. It specifies CASSIGSRGTATEAFF.